The 32 T cell receptor beta chains reported below all come from one sample, sequenced in a study of shared clonotypes between healthy human individuals. The table came from immunoSEQ multiplex PCR; TCRdb's copy has only in-frame clones and leaves some out. Of about 2.3 million clones in the sample, about 90% are singletons; the top ten hold around 0.35%. Material for sequencing was naive CD4+ T cells from PBMCs. Subset: CD45RA+ positively selected. Every receptor here comes from a young man in good health. Some clones in this sample may be carry-over from other donors' samples.

The V gene is TRBV7-9, the J gene TRBJ1-1; D remains unclear. V was trimmed by 5 bases and J by 4 bases, leaving 11 bases between them. This CDR3 is built from 13 residues. The germline gives CDR1 SEHNR, CDR2 FQNEAQ (reference sequence). The CDR3 sequence: CASSRVVITEAFF. In nucleotides, the CDR3 is TGTGCCAGCAGCAGGGTCGTGATCACTGAAGCTTTCTTT.

The V and J genes are TRBV5-1 and TRBJ1-3; the D is unclear. The germline V gene encodes CDR1 SGHRS and CDR2 YFSETQ. This CDR3 has 14 residues. V lost 7 bases and J 0 bases, leaving 11 bases between the germline ends. CDR3: CASSDGSSGNTIYF. The CDR3 DNA reads as TGCGCCAGCTCCGACGGTTCCTCTGGAAACACCATATATTTT.

The chain joins TRBV10-3 to TRBJ2-5; possible D gene TRBD1, 6 bases. The CDR3 covers 17 residues. Germline V CDR1 and CDR2: ENHRY, SYGVKD. Trimming pared 0 bases from V and 5 bases from J, leaving 19 bases between. This chain's CDR3 is CAISESMGAASWETQYF. CDR3 DNA: TGTGCCATCAGTGAGTCAATGGGGGCCGCTAGCTGGGAGACCCAGTACTTC.

Worth noting for this clone: Other DNA sequences in the sample encode the same CDR3. The V and J genes are TRBV18 and TRBJ1-1; 10 bases match TRBD1. The CDR3 length is 15 residues. The V and J ends lost 2 bases and 2 bases, in that order; junction bases with no gene match: 2. Per the germline V gene, CDR1 is KGHSH and CDR2 is LQKENI. The CDR3 DNA sequence: TGTGCCAGCTCACCATGGGACAGGGGTAACACTGAAGCTTTCTTT. This gives the protein CASSPWDRGNTEAFF. The complete variable domain, with remaining parts taken from reference TRBV18 and TRBJ1-1, reads NAGVMQNPRHLVRRRGQEARLRCSPMKGHSHVYWYRQLPEEGLKFMVYLQKENIIDESGMPKERFSAEFPKEGPSILRIQQVVRGDSAAYFCASSPWDRGNTEAFFGQGTRLTVV.

The chain employs TRBV9 and TRBJ2-1; TRBD2 agrees at 9 bases. J was trimmed by 6 bases and V by 0 bases; bases with no gene match: 7. The germline V gene has CDR1 SGDLS and CDR2 YYNGEE. The CDR3 is 16 residues long. The CDR3: CASSVGSSGNFNEQFF. The CDR3 DNA follows: TGTGCCAGCAGCGTAGGATCTAGCGGGAATTTCAATGAGCAGTTCTTC.

To note about this clone: The sample has other DNA sequences that encode this CDR3 too. The chain employs TRBV20-1 and TRBJ2-5; D unresolved. The CDR3 is made up of 11 amino acids. Trimming shortened V by 3 bases and J by 4 bases, and 6 bases separated the two germline ends. Germline lookup yields CDR1 DFQATT and CDR2 SNEGSKA (reference sequence). This CDR3 reads CSARRGETQYF. For the CDR3, the DNA is TGCAGTGCTAGGAGAGGAGAGACCCAGTACTTC.

The chain joins TRBV5-1 to TRBJ2-1; 16 nucleotides line up with TRBD2. Germline assignment: CDR1 SGHRS and CDR2 YFSETQ. V was clipped by 4 bases and J by 3 bases; unmatched bases: 16. CDR3 size: 21 residues. The DNA for the CDR3 is TGCGCCAGCAGCGGAGGAAGGCCGGGACTAGCGGGAGGGCTCATCTACAATGAGCAGTTCTTC. It codes for CASSGGRPGLAGGLIYNEQFF.

V and J are TRBV2 and TRBJ2-1; 7 bases align to TRBD2. The CDR3 consists of 15 residues. CDR1 SNHLY and CDR2 FYNNEI come from the germline V gene. V dropped 0 bases and J dropped 8; count of bases not matched to a gene: 7. The CDR3 DNA sequence: TGTGCCAGCAGTGAAGCGGGAGGGCCCTTCCATGAGCAGTTCTTC. Its translation is CASSEAGGPFHEQFF.

The V gene is TRBV7-2, the J gene TRBJ2-2; D perhaps matches TRBD2 (6 bases). This CDR3 spans 16 amino acids. Germline-derived CDR1 and CDR2 are SGHTA and FQGNSA. Trimming removed 2 bases at V and 1 base at J, with 11 bases between. In nucleotides, the CDR3 is TGTGCCAGCAGCTTATTTGGGCGGGAGAACACCGGGGAGCTGTTTTTT. It is translated as CASSLFGRENTGELFF.

The chain couples TRBV7-2 to TRBJ1-3; unclear D gene. This CDR3 is 13 amino acids long. Trimming shortened V by 7 bases and J by 2 bases, and 9 bases separated the two germline ends. Germline V CDR1 and CDR2: SGHTA, FQGNSA. The CDR3 DNA follows: TGTGCCAGCACCGGAGGGACTGGAAACACCATATATTTT. This codes for CASTGGTGNTIYF.

This chain connects TRBV7-2 to TRBJ1-5, with 7 bases that match TRBD1. This CDR3 region has 15 residues. V dropped 5 bases and J dropped 3; count of bases not matched to a gene: 7. CDR1 SGHTA and CDR2 FQGNSA come from the germline V gene. CDR3 sequence reads: CASSIWDSLNQPQHF. CDR3 coding DNA: TGTGCCAGCAGCATATGGGACAGCCTCAATCAGCCCCAGCATTTT. Complete variable domain (other parts from reference TRBV7-2 and TRBJ1-5): GAGVSQSPSNKVTEKGKDVELRCDPISGHTALYWYRQSLGQGLEFLIYFQGNSAPDKSGLPSDRFSAERTGGSVSTLTIQRTQQEDSAVYLCASSIWDSLNQPQHFGDGTRLSIL.

The gene calls are TRBV7-2 and TRBJ2-2; D perhaps matches TRBD1 (5 bases). The CDR3 is 12 residues long. The V end lost 4 bases, the J end lost 12 bases, and 12 bases lay between the germline ends. Germline V gene data show CDR1 as SGHTA and CDR2 as FQGNSA. CDR3 bases: TGTGCCAGCAGCTCCCAGGGTGGGAAGCTGTTTTTT. Encoded protein: CASSSQGGKLFF.

The J gene is TRBJ2-1, the V gene TRBV7-9; TRBD2 matches 8 bases. Germline V gives CDR1 SEHNR, CDR2 FQNEAQ (reference sequence). This CDR3 comprises 16 residues. J was trimmed by 5 bases and V by 1 base; bases with no gene match: 7. The CDR3 nucleotides are TGTGCCAGCAGCTTAGGGGCTAGCGGGCGTCACAATGAGCAGTTCTTC. Translated, it gives CASSLGASGRHNEQFF.

The chain links TRBV14 to TRBJ2-5; 9 bases are a match to TRBD2. The ends lost 1 base at V and 9 bases at J; junction bases unmatched: 9. Germline CDR1 is SGHDN and CDR2 is FVKESK. This CDR3 has 15 amino acids. In DNA form, the CDR3 reads TGTGCCAGCAGCCAAGCGTCTAGCGGGATTGGGTCCCAGTACTTC. Encoded protein: CASSQASSGIGSQYF.

Turning to this clone: The same CDR3 can be traced to other DNA sequences in this sample. The chain uses TRBV5-1 and TRBJ1-1; tentatively, D is TRBD1 (5 bases). The CDR3 totals 12 residues. Germline V gives CDR1 SGHRS, CDR2 YFSETQ. Trimming took off 2 bases at V and 5 bases at J, with 7 bases between the two ends. Here the CDR3 DNA reads TGCGCCAGCAGCTTCTCAGGGACTGAAGCTTTCTTT. Amino acids: CASSFSGTEAFF.

The CDR3 sequence: CASSLANGGQETQYF. DNA of the CDR3: TGCGCCAGCAGCTTGGCGAATGGGGGCCAAGAGACCCAGTACTTC. The gene calls are TRBV5-1 and TRBJ2-5; D may correspond to TRBD1 or TRBD2 (5 bases each). V was pared by 0 bases and J by 1 base, with 10 bases between. The germline V gene has CDR1 SGHRS and CDR2 YFSETQ. The CDR3 contains 15 residues.

V gene TRBV5-1 combines with J gene TRBJ1-1, with D maybe TRBD1 (6 bases). The germline gives CDR1 SGHRS, CDR2 YFSETQ. The V and J ends lost 0 bases and 5 bases respectively, with 17 bases between them. CDR3 length: 16 residues. For the CDR3, the DNA is TGCGCCAGCAGCTTGGGGCGGAGTGGGGGGCGGACTGAAGCTTTCTTT. Residues: CASSLGRSGGRTEAFF.

This clone came up once. The CDR3 loop reads CATSDRQGVAGNTIYF. CDR3 sequence (DNA): TGTGCCACCAGCGACCGACAGGGGGTAGCTGGAAACACCATATATTTT. The rearrangement links TRBV15 to TRBJ1-3, with 9 bases aligning to TRBD1. CDR3 length equals 16 residues. Germline CDR1 reads LNHNV; CDR2 reads YYDKDF (reference sequence). V lost 5 bases, J lost 2 bases, and 7 bases stayed unmatched.

The V and J genes are TRBV5-6 and TRBJ1-1; 10 positions match TRBD1. This CDR3 contains 16 residues. V shed 2 bases, J shed 5 bases, and the junction held 9 bases outside the gene matches. From germline, CDR1 is SGHDT and CDR2 YYEEEE. CDR3 sequence: CASSFGVRTGGTEAFF. The DNA for the CDR3 is TGTGCCAGCAGCTTTGGTGTAAGGACAGGGGGTACTGAAGCTTTCTTT.

The chain recombines TRBV6-5 with TRBJ1-1; D may be TRBD1 (5 bases). V lost 4 bases, J lost 9 bases, and 15 bases lay in between. Germline V lookup: CDR1 MNHEY, CDR2 SVGAGI. CDR3 length: 13 amino acids. This CDR3 is CASSSSGTSKAFF. The CDR3 bases are TGTGCCAGCAGTTCCTCCGGGACGTCTAAAGCTTTCTTT.

This chain links TRBV11-3 with TRBJ2-1; D gene unclear. V lost 0 bases and J lost 9, with 6 bases in between. The CDR3 is 12 amino acids. Germline V gives CDR1 SGHNT, CDR2 YENEEA. CDR3: CASSLESSEQFF. The CDR3 DNA sequence: TGTGCCAGCAGCTTAGAAAGTAGTGAGCAGTTCTTC.

This chain joins TRBV2 and TRBJ1-3, with TRBD1 as a possible D gene (5 bases). Trimming removed 5 bases at V and 0 bases at J, with 11 bases between. Germline lookup yields CDR1 SNHLY and CDR2 FYNNEI. The CDR3 runs to 15 residues. This chain's CDR3 is CASSTRAFSGNTIYF. CDR3 in DNA: TGTGCCAGCAGTACCAGGGCCTTCTCTGGAAACACCATATATTTT.

The genes are TRBV27 and TRBJ2-7; the D gene is possibly TRBD1 (6 bases). Germline CDR1 reads MNHEY; CDR2 reads SMNVEV (reference sequence). The CDR3 runs 11 residues. Deletions cut 9 bases from V and 6 bases from J, with 12 bases between. For the CDR3, the DNA is TGTGCCAGTCGGCTGGGGGCCGAGCAGTACTTC. Its translation is CASRLGAEQYF.

Points on this clone: Other DNA sequences within the sample encode an identical CDR3. The chain is built from TRBV19 and TRBJ2-7, with no clear D. This CDR3 is 13 amino acids long. The germline V gene encodes CDR1 LNHDA and CDR2 SQIVND (reference sequence). The V and J ends lost 0 bases and 3 bases respectively, with 6 bases between them. In nucleotides, the CDR3 is TGTGCCAGTAGTATAGACAGAAACTACGAGCAGTACTTC. Its protein product is CASSIDRNYEQYF.

CDR3 DNA: TGCGCCAGCAGCTTGGAACTAAGGAAGGAGACCCAGTACTTC. Its translation: CASSLELRKETQYF. The chain links TRBV5-1 to TRBJ2-5; D is undetermined. The CDR3 is 14 amino acids. V was clipped by 0 bases and J by 5 bases, with 11 bases between them. Germline V gives CDR1 SGHRS, CDR2 YFSETQ.

This chain links TRBV5-1 with TRBJ2-5; 7 bases agree with TRBD1. CDR3 size: 13 residues. Trimming cost V 2 bases and J 5 bases; bases outside gene matches: 3. Germline values: CDR1 SGHRS, CDR2 YFSETQ. CDR3 DNA: TGCGCCAGCAGCTTCAGGGGGATTGAGACCCAGTACTTC. It encodes CASSFRGIETQYF.

The chain uses TRBV18 and TRBJ1-3; 7 positions match TRBD1. Germline V gene data show CDR1 as KGHSH and CDR2 as LQKENI. Unmatched junction bases numbered 6, after V lost 4 bases and J lost 0 bases. This CDR3 is 16 amino acids long. The CDR3 protein is CASSLLTGYSGNTIYF. The CDR3 DNA reads TGTGCCAGCTCACTGTTGACAGGGTACTCTGGAAACACCATATATTTT.

V and J are TRBV18 and TRBJ1-3; tentative D call: TRBD1 (6 bases). This CDR3 has 18 amino acids. Trimming stripped 2 bases from V and 4 bases from J, with 21 bases between. The germline CDR1 and CDR2 sequences are KGHSH and LQKENI. In DNA, the CDR3 is TGTGCCAGCTCACCATGGCCTCCGCTGCGGGGGCGCGGAAACACCATATATTTT. It encodes CASSPWPPLRGRGNTIYF.

The chain couples TRBV15 to TRBJ2-1, with D hard to call. This CDR3 is built from 11 residues. Germline V CDR1 and CDR2: LNHNV, YYDKDF (reference sequence). V lost 3 bases to trimming and J lost 12 bases, with 9 bases between them. In nucleotides, the CDR3 is TGTGCCACCAGCAGCAACTTGATGCAGTTCTTC. Translation gives CATSSNLMQFF.

The chain carries TRBV7-2 and TRBJ2-7; no definite D call. Germline V CDR1 and CDR2: SGHTA, FQGNSA. This CDR3 comprises 11 residues. Trimming stripped 5 bases from V and 7 bases from J, with 9 bases between. The chain's CDR3 is CASSEYGEQYF. CDR3 nucleotide sequence: TGTGCCAGCAGCGAGTACGGGGAGCAGTACTTC. The full variable domain, in which reference TRBV7-2 and TRBJ2-7 provide the parts outside the CDR3, is GAGVSQSPSNKVTEKGKDVELRCDPISGHTALYWYRQSLGQGLEFLIYFQGNSAPDKSGLPSDRFSAERTGGSVSTLTIQRTQQEDSAVYLCASSEYGEQYFGPGTRLTVT.

V usage is TRBV9 and J usage is TRBJ1-2; D not resolved. Trimming removed 2 bases at V and 8 bases at J, with 25 bases between. Per germline, CDR1 SGDLS and CDR2 YYNGEE. The CDR3 covers 17 residues. CDR3 sequence (DNA): TGTGCCAGCAGCGTGCCCAACCGGACCTACTCTCCGTGGGGCTACACCTTC. Encoded protein: CASSVPNRTYSPWGYTF.

The rearrangement joins TRBV15 to TRBJ2-5; 7 nucleotides align to TRBD1. The CDR3 loop spans 15 amino acids. V lost 4 bases to trimming and J lost 5 bases; unmatched junction nucleotides: 10. The V gene's germline CDR1 is LNHNV and CDR2 YYDKDF (reference sequence). The CDR3 coding sequence is TGTGCCACCAGCAAAACCCAAGGGGGCGGGGAGACCCAGTACTTC. Protein product: CATSKTQGGGETQYF.